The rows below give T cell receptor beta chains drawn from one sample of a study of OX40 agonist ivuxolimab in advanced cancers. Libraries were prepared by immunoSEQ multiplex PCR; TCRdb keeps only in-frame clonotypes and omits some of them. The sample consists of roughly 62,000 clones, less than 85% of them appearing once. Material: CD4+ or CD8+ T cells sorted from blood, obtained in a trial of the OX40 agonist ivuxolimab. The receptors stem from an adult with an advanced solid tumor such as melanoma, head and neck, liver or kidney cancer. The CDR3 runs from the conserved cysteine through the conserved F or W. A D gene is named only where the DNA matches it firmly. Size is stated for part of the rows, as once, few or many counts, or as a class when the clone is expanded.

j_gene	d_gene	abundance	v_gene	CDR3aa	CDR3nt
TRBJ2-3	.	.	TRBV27	CASRLRGVVVTDTQYF	TGTGCCAGCAGACTCAGGGGTGTAGTCGTAACAGATACGCAGTATTTT
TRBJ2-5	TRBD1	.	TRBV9	CASSEGTGQETQYF	TGTGCCAGCAGCGAAGGGACAGGCCAAGAGACCCAGTACTTC
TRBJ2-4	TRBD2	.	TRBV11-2	CASSLALAGASIIQYF	TGTGCCAGCAGCTTAGCGCTAGCGGGGGCCAGTATCATTCAGTACTTC
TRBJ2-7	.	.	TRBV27	CASSRTSLRYEQYF	TGTGCCAGCAGTAGAACGTCCCTAAGGTACGAGCAGTACTTC
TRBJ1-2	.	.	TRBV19	CASSVTGTHNYGYTF	TGTGCCAGTAGTGTTACAGGAACCCATAACTATGGCTACACCTTC
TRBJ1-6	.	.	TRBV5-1	CASSSRPANSPLHF	TGCGCCAGCAGCTCGAGACCAGCGAATTCACCCCTCCACTTT
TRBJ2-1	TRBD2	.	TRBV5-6	CASSSGVPGNEQFF	TGTGCCAGCAGTAGCGGGGTCCCGGGTAATGAGCAGTTCTTC
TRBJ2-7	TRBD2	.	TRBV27	CASSSGGGYEQYF	TGTGCCAGCAGTTCTGGCGGGGGTTACGAGCAGTACTTC
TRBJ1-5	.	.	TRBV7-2	CASSPRWSGNQPQHF	TGTGCCAGCAGCCCGAGGTGGTCCGGCAATCAGCCCCAGCATTTT
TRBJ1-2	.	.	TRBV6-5	CASSYSGGTRGGYTF	TGTGCCAGCAGTTACTCTGGGGGGACCCGGGGAGGCTACACCTTC
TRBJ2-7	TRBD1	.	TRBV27	CASSLYDPGQGYEQYF	TGTGCCAGCAGTTTATACGATCCGGGACAGGGCTACGAGCAGTACTTC
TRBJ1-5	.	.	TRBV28	CASRGDTLFNQPQHF	TGTGCCAGCCGGGGGGACACCCTTTTCAATCAGCCCCAGCATTTT
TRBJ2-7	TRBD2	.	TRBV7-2	CASSLPGGAVEQYF	TGTGCCAGCAGCTTACCGGGGGGAGCGGTCGAGCAGTACTTC
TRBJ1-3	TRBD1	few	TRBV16	CASKGQGGNTIYF	TGTGCCAGCAAGGGACAGGGGGGAAACACCATATATTTT
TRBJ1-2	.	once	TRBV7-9	CASSMDQGYGYTF	TGTGCCAGCAGTATGGACCAGGGCTATGGCTACACCTTC
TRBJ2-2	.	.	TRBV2	CASSQARGTGELFF	TGTGCCAGCAGCCAGGCCAGGGGCACCGGGGAGCTGTTTTTT
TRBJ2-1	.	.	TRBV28	CASSIYRASGYNEQFF	TGTGCCAGCAGCATATACCGGGCTAGTGGGTACAATGAGCAGTTCTTC
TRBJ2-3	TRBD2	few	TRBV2	CASRQDKREVSNTQYF	TGTGCCAGCCGACAAGATAAGCGGGAGGTATCGAATACGCAGTATTTT
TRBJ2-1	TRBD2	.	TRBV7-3	CASSLGETSAYNEQFF	TGTGCCAGCAGCTTGGGAGAGACTAGCGCCTACAATGAGCAGTTCTTC
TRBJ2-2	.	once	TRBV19	CASSGQWNTGELFF	TGTGCCTCATCGGGGCAGTGGAACACCGGGGAGCTGTTTTTT
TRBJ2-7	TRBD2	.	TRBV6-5	CASSWDRRGEQYF	TGTGCCAGCAGTTGGGACCGGCGGGGGGAGCAGTACTTC
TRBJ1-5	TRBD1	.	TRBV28	CASSPGQGIHQPQHF	TGTGCCAGCAGTCCGGGACAGGGCATCCATCAGCCCCAGCATTTT
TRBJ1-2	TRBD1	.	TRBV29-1	CSVDDRDNYGYTF	TGCAGCGTAGACGACAGGGATAACTATGGCTACACCTTC
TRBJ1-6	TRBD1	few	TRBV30	CAWSIRQGGNSPLHF	TGTGCCTGGAGTATAAGACAGGGCGGGAATTCACCCCTCCACTTT
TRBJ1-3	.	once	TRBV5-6	CASSITRGRSGNTIYF	TGTGCCAGCAGCATAACACGGGGCCGCTCTGGAAACACCATATATTTT
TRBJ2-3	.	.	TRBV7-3	CASSQSPNVGADTQYF	TGTGCCAGCAGCCAAAGTCCTAACGTGGGCGCAGATACGCAGTATTTT
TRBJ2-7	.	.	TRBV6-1	CASSRDSPQQYF	TGTGCCAGCAGTCGGGACTCACCCCAGCAGTACTTC
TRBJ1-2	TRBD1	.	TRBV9	CASSHGTGNYGYTF	TGTGCCAGCAGCCATGGGACAGGGAACTATGGCTACACCTTC